This T cell receptor (beta chain) was retrieved from a study of blood T cells in healthy people across ages. Study-level points and caveats: Because sorting was not performed, PBMCs prevented conclusive naive versus antigen-experienced comparison. Age advanced and TCR beta diversity per million T cells fell, roughly linearly.

The CDR3 sequence is 15 residues long. Per the germline V gene, CDR1 is MGHRA and CDR2 is YSYEKL. The V gene lost 0 bases and the J gene lost 1 base, with 9 bases spanning the gap. The sample holds a few counts of this clonotype. Its antigen is as yet unknown. The use of a sample-barcoded 5' primer and a J-beta primer mix characterized a second PCR of roughly 6 to 11 cycles. TCRdb processed the 5' RACE reads anew with MiXCR; each CDR3 protein has one entry. The sample yields hundreds of thousands of distinct CDR3 sequences, about 48% seen once. Healthy Caucasians from Russia aged about 6 to 95 served as donors.

Sequenced input: blood. The TCR comes from a man aged 25 to 45 in good health. This chain links TRBV4-1 with TRBJ1-1; D perhaps matches TRBD1 (5 bases). For the CDR3, the DNA is TGCGCCAGCAGCCAAGAAGACAGAAAGAACACTGAAGCTTTCTTT. Translation gives CASSQEDRKNTEAFF.